This is a list of T cell receptor beta chains from one sample in a study of Ad26.COV2.S vaccination and SARS-CoV-2 variants. Profiled with immunoSEQ multiplex PCR; TCRdb holds only in-frame clones, not every one. This table holds about 400,000 clones, around 91% found once. The sequences come from peripheral blood, collected in a trial of Ad26.COV2.S vaccine versus placebo. These receptors originate from a person aged 18 to 65 who received the Ad26.COV2.S COVID-19 vaccine or a placebo. CDR3s include the opening cysteine and the closing phenylalanine or tryptophan. The order of the fields is clone size, D gene, V gene, J gene, CDR3 DNA, CDR3 protein. D genes are given only for firm matches. Some rows have no size entry. The others give once, few or many, or a class for an expanded clone.

abundance: .; d_gene: TRBD2; v_gene: TRBV9; j_gene: TRBJ2-1; CDR3nt: TGTGCCAGCAGCGTAGAAGGCGGGGGAATTTACAATGAGCAGTTCTTC; CDR3aa: CASSVEGGGIYNEQFF
abundance: .; d_gene: TRBD1; v_gene: TRBV27; j_gene: TRBJ1-1; CDR3nt: TGTGCCAGCAGTTTACGGGGACAGGGAAACGCTGAAGCTTTCTTT; CDR3aa: CASSLRGQGNAEAFF
abundance: once; d_gene: TRBD1; v_gene: TRBV11-1; j_gene: TRBJ1-1; CDR3nt: TGTGCCAGCAGCGCTTGGACAGGGGCCGGGACTGAAGCTTTCTTT; CDR3aa: CASSAWTGAGTEAFF
abundance: .; d_gene: TRBD2; v_gene: TRBV5-6; j_gene: TRBJ2-1; CDR3nt: TGTGCCAGCAGCTCCGGACTAGCGGGCTACAATGAGCAGTTCTTC; CDR3aa: CASSSGLAGYNEQFF
abundance: .; d_gene: .; v_gene: TRBV30; j_gene: TRBJ2-2; CDR3nt: TGTGCCTGGAGGCCGGGGGCCGGGTGGAACACCGGGGAGCTGTTTTTT; CDR3aa: CAWRPGAGWNTGELFF
abundance: .; d_gene: .; v_gene: TRBV11-3; j_gene: TRBJ2-1; CDR3nt: TGTGCCAGCAGGATGAGGACTCAATATAACAATGAGCAGTTCTTC; CDR3aa: CASRMRTQYNNEQFF
abundance: .; d_gene: TRBD2; v_gene: TRBV4-2; j_gene: TRBJ2-3; CDR3nt: TGTGCCAGCAGCCAAGAGGGGGCCGGGAGGGCCACAGATACGCAGTATTTT; CDR3aa: CASSQEGAGRATDTQYF
abundance: .; d_gene: .; v_gene: TRBV15; j_gene: TRBJ2-1; CDR3nt: TGTGCCACCAGCAGAGAAGCTAGCGAATACAATGAGCAGTTCTTC; CDR3aa: CATSREASEYNEQFF
abundance: .; d_gene: TRBD2; v_gene: TRBV4-3; j_gene: TRBJ2-3; CDR3nt: TGCGCCAGCAGCCAAGATATGAGCGGGATGGGCACAGATACGCAGTATTTT; CDR3aa: CASSQDMSGMGTDTQYF
abundance: .; d_gene: TRBD2; v_gene: TRBV6-2/TRBV6-3; j_gene: TRBJ2-7; CDR3nt: TGTGCCAGCAGTTACGCAGAAACCCGGATCCTAGCGGCGGGAGCGCCCTACGAGCAGTACTTC; CDR3aa: CASSYAETRILAAGAPYEQYF
abundance: .; d_gene: .; v_gene: TRBV6-1; j_gene: TRBJ1-5; CDR3nt: TGTGCCAGCAGTGAAATTTGGGGGCAGCCCCAGCATTTT; CDR3aa: CASSEIWGQPQHF
abundance: .; d_gene: .; v_gene: TRBV5-1; j_gene: TRBJ2-7; CDR3nt: TGCGCCAGCAGCTTGGGAGGGCGCGAGCAGTACTTC; CDR3aa: CASSLGGREQYF
abundance: .; d_gene: .; v_gene: TRBV6-5; j_gene: TRBJ1-3; CDR3nt: TGTGCCAGCACCTGGGGGAATGGAAACACCATATATTTT; CDR3aa: CASTWGNGNTIYF
abundance: once; d_gene: .; v_gene: TRBV6-5; j_gene: TRBJ1-2; CDR3nt: TGTGCCAGCAGTTACTCGTACAGGCTTCAGGAGGGCTACACCTTC; CDR3aa: CASSYSYRLQEGYTF
abundance: .; d_gene: TRBD1; v_gene: TRBV9; j_gene: TRBJ2-7; CDR3nt: TGTGCCAGCAGCTTCGGGACAGGCATACGGACCTACGAGCAGTACTTC; CDR3aa: CASSFGTGIRTYEQYF
abundance: once; d_gene: .; v_gene: TRBV7-2; j_gene: TRBJ2-3; CDR3nt: TGTGCCAGCAGCGCCGACAGGGATACGCAGTATTTT; CDR3aa: CASSADRDTQYF
abundance: .; d_gene: TRBD2; v_gene: TRBV6-5; j_gene: TRBJ2-7; CDR3nt: TGTGCCAGCAGTTCGGTTCTAGCGGGAGAAAACGAGCAGTACTTC; CDR3aa: CASSSVLAGENEQYF
abundance: .; d_gene: .; v_gene: TRBV3-1/TRBV3-2; j_gene: TRBJ2-4; CDR3nt: TGTGCCAGCAGCCAGGCTAGCGTAGCCAAAAACATTCAGTACTTC; CDR3aa: CASSQASVAKNIQYF
abundance: few; d_gene: TRBD1; v_gene: TRBV28; j_gene: TRBJ1-5; CDR3nt: TGTGCCAGCAGTTTATCAGGGACAGGGGGGAATCAGCCCCAGCATTTT; CDR3aa: CASSLSGTGGNQPQHF
abundance: .; d_gene: TRBD2; v_gene: TRBV11-2; j_gene: TRBJ2-3; CDR3nt: TGTGCCAGCAGCTTGTGGCGACTAGCGGAAACAGATACGCAGTATTTT; CDR3aa: CASSLWRLAETDTQYF
abundance: once; d_gene: .; v_gene: TRBV6-5; j_gene: TRBJ2-5; CDR3nt: TGTGCCAGCAGTTACGGGACTTTAGTGGAGACCCAGTACTTC; CDR3aa: CASSYGTLVETQYF
abundance: .; d_gene: .; v_gene: TRBV25-1; j_gene: TRBJ1-4; CDR3nt: TGTGCCAGCAGTGAAATCGGGGGGCGAGGTGAAAAACTGTTTTTT; CDR3aa: CASSEIGGRGEKLFF
abundance: .; d_gene: TRBD1; v_gene: TRBV5-1; j_gene: TRBJ1-1; CDR3nt: TGCGCCAGCAGCTTGGAAGGGACAGGGGTTACTGAAGCTTTCTTT; CDR3aa: CASSLEGTGVTEAFF
abundance: .; d_gene: .; v_gene: TRBV6-2/TRBV6-3; j_gene: TRBJ1-1; CDR3nt: TGTGCCAGCAGTGGCATTATGAACACTGAAGCTTTCTTT; CDR3aa: CASSGIMNTEAFF
abundance: .; d_gene: TRBD1; v_gene: TRBV28; j_gene: TRBJ2-7; CDR3nt: TGTGCCAGCACCACCCCGGGACAGCCCTACGAGCAGTACTTC; CDR3aa: CASTTPGQPYEQYF
abundance: .; d_gene: .; v_gene: TRBV27; j_gene: TRBJ2-1; CDR3nt: TGTGCCAGCAGCCCACGGAGGGAGTACAATGAGCAGTTCTTC; CDR3aa: CASSPRREYNEQFF
abundance: .; d_gene: TRBD2; v_gene: TRBV18; j_gene: TRBJ2-7; CDR3nt: TGTGCCAGCTCACCCGGGACTAGCGGGAGGGCTTTACGGGAGCAGTACTTC; CDR3aa: CASSPGTSGRALREQYF
abundance: .; d_gene: .; v_gene: TRBV24-1; j_gene: TRBJ2-2; CDR3nt: TGTGCCACCAGTGATTTGCCGGGAAGCGGAACCGGGGAGCTGTTTTTT; CDR3aa: CATSDLPGSGTGELFF
abundance: .; d_gene: .; v_gene: TRBV7-2; j_gene: TRBJ1-4; CDR3nt: TGTGCCAGCAGCGCCTCATTACTCGAAAAACTGTTTTTT; CDR3aa: CASSASLLEKLFF